A single sample gave rise to the 11 T cell receptor beta chains below, sequenced in a study of T-cell memory formation after mild COVID-19 (dated by TCRdb to the early 2020s). Library creation used 5' RACE. The sequencing machine was an Illumina NovaSeq 6000. TCRdb reran the public reads through fastp at Q25 and MiXCR, keeping productive beta chains. Every entry covers one CDR3 protein and lists the most common genes and DNA from its rows. The table for this sample lists around 370,000 distinct CDR3 sequences; more than 20% of them were counted only once. In total, the top ten clones hold around 12% of the sample. The sample consisted of PBMCs or a T cell subset sorted from them (not recorded which). These TCRs come from an adult woman who had mild COVID-19 (a few samples of this study predate the infection). The sample titles of this study are shuffled in the database, so cell type and time point are left out; the donor was told from shared clones.

V usage is TRBV12-3 or TRBV12-4 and J usage is TRBJ2-6, with unresolved D. This CDR3 comprises 17 residues. Trimming cost V 5 bases and J 0 bases, with 14 bases left between them. The CDR3, as DNA: TGTGCCAGCAGTCTCCGGGTTTCGCTCTCTGGGGCCAACGTCCTGACTTTC. It encodes CASSLRVSLSGANVLTF.

The J gene is TRBJ1-2, the V gene TRBV5-1; D may be TRBD1 (6 bases). Germline V gives CDR1 SGHRS, CDR2 YFSETQ. V was shortened by 3 bases and J by 4 bases, with 13 bases between the two germline ends. The CDR3 sequence is 14 residues long. The chain's CDR3 is CASSSGLDSYGYTF. The CDR3 region has the DNA TGCGCCAGCAGCTCCGGTTTGGACAGCTATGGCTACACCTTC.

As concerns this clonotype: An end of the junction differs from the germline gene, which may be a read error. The chain recombines TRBV11-2 with TRBJ2-7, with D possibly TRBD1 on 6 matching bases. The germline V gene encodes CDR1 SGHAT and CDR2 FQNNGV. The CDR3 runs to 13 residues. The CDR3 DNA follows: TGCGCCAGCAGCTCGACAGGATCCTACGAGCAGTACTTC. Protein: CASSSTGSYEQYF.

This sequence joins TRBV12-3 or TRBV12-4 and TRBJ1-1; 7 positions agree with TRBD1. The V segment lost 5 bases and the J segment 1 base; nucleotides outside the gene matches: 4. The CDR3 consists of 14 residues. Here the CDR3 reads CASSEDRKNTEAFF. For the CDR3, the DNA is TGTGCCAGCAGTGAGGACAGGAAGAACACTGAAGCTTTCTTT.

This clonotype was seen more than once but under ten times. The rearrangement uses TRBV4-1 and TRBJ1-6; D ambiguous. The length of the CDR3 is 16 residues. The V and J ends lost 0 bases and 7 bases respectively, with 13 bases between them. Germline V gene sequence: CDR1 MGHRA, CDR2 YSYEKL. CDR3 sequence reads: CASSQDGRPENSPLHF. The CDR3 nucleotides read TGCGCCAGCAGCCAAGACGGGCGACCTGAGAATTCACCCCTCCACTTT.

The chain combines TRBV5-1 with TRBJ1-2; 10 bases line up with TRBD1. Per the germline V gene, CDR1 is SGHRS and CDR2 is YFSETQ. J was trimmed by 2 bases and V by 3 bases; bases with no gene match: 4. CDR3 length: 15 residues. CDR3 sequence (DNA): TGCGCCAGCAGCTCGGGACAGGGGAAGAACTATGGCTACACCTTC. Its translation: CASSSGQGKNYGYTF.

The chain is built from TRBV21-1 and TRBJ2-7; the DNA was not used to check the table's D call, TRBD1. TRBV21-1 is reported as a pseudogene. The CDR3 runs 17 residues. As DNA, the CDR3 is TGTGCCAGCAGCAAGCAGACCCGACCGGGACAGCTCTACGAGCAGTACTTC. Protein: CASSKQTRPGQLYEQYF.

This rearrangement joins TRBV3-1 to TRBJ2-7; 16 bases are a match to TRBD2. The CDR3 has 16 residues. Germline V gives CDR1 LGHDT, CDR2 YNNKEL (reference sequence). Losses at the gene ends were 3 bases for V and 4 bases for J; bases not matched to a gene: 3. CDR3 DNA sequence: TGTGCCAGCAGCCACCCGGGACTAGCGGGAGGGTACGAGCAGTACTTC. Its translation is CASSHPGLAGGYEQYF.

This clonotype was detected only a few times. This chain uses TRBV7-2 with TRBJ1-1; D uncertain. V was trimmed by 5 bases and J by 7 bases, leaving 11 bases between them. Germline-derived CDR1 and CDR2 are SGHTA and FQGNSA. The CDR3 extends over 12 amino acids. Written as DNA, the CDR3 is TGTGCCAGCAGCCGCCTCGGGGTTGAAGCTTTCTTT. Translation: CASSRLGVEAFF.

The rearrangement links TRBV6-2 or TRBV6-3 to TRBJ2-3, with D possibly TRBD2 on 6 matching bases. Trimming took 0 bases from V and 5 from J, leaving 9 bases between them. The CDR3 covers 14 residues. Germline V lookup: CDR1 MNHEY, CDR2 SVGEGT. This CDR3 is CASSYSRLVDTQYF. In nucleotides, the CDR3 is TGTGCCAGCAGTTACTCGAGACTAGTAGATACGCAGTATTTT.

The rearrangement uses TRBV10-3 and TRBJ2-6, with D perhaps TRBD2 (5 bases). The germline CDR1 and CDR2 sequences are ENHRY and SYGVKD. The CDR3 runs 13 residues. Trimming took off 8 bases at V and 0 bases at J, with 5 bases between the two ends. The CDR3: CAIAGSGANVLTF. CDR3 DNA: TGTGCCATCGCGGGCTCTGGGGCCAACGTCCTGACTTTC.